Here is one T cell receptor (beta chain) with its context. Sequenced by immunoSEQ multiplex PCR; TCRdb stores in-frame clones only, minus some. The sample yields some 30,000 clones, around nine tenths seen once. Stated treatment: randomized to nivolumab then ipilimumab (arm A) or the reverse (arm B). None of the patients previously received DNA-damaging chemotherapy. PBMC sorting kept live CD3+CD8+ cells without CD19 or CD56. This entry belongs to a study of sequential checkpoint blockade in melanoma. Study overall: Both treatment sequences were followed by maintenance nivolumab.

The source of this sequence is a human donor with melanoma. This sample comprised CD8+ T cells sorted from blood (inferred from file names), obtained from a patient given nivolumab and ipilimumab in sequence.

CDR3 nucleotide sequence: TGTGCCTGGAGCTTTGAGGGACTTTCCTACGAGCAGTACTTC. It translates to CAWSFEGLSYEQYF. V is TRBV30 and J is TRBJ2-7, with D maybe TRBD2 (6 bases). The V gene's germline CDR1 is GTSNPN and CDR2 SVGIG (reference sequence). The CDR3 consists of 14 residues. Trimming stripped 3 bases from V and 1 base from J, with 13 bases between.